The next 24 T cell receptor beta chains were all read from a single sample in a study of cytomegalovirus exposure and HLA in healthy donors. Primers for the PCR totalled 60 Vbeta and 13 Jbeta. The assay was immunoSEQ multiplex PCR, and TCRdb's table has in-frame clones only and misses some. The sample shows over 150,000 clones, around 80% of them seen only once. Sequencing was performed on PBMCs. The source is a man aged 25 to 40 in good health and CMV-seronegative.

V is TRBV5-1 and J is TRBJ1-4; 7 positions match TRBD1. The CDR3 totals 15 residues. V gave up 2 bases and J gave up 3 bases; unmatched junction bases: 4. Germline CDR1 SGHRS, CDR2 YFSETQ. DNA of the CDR3: TGCGCCAGCAGCTTAAAGCAGGGGGCTAATGAAAAACTGTTTTTT. It encodes CASSLKQGANEKLFF.

The chain joins TRBV7-9 to TRBJ2-2; D possibly corresponds to TRBD2 (5 bases). This CDR3 has 15 amino acids. V was cut by 2 bases and J by 6 bases, with 13 bases left in between. Germline V gene sequence: CDR1 SEHNR, CDR2 FQNEAQ (reference sequence). This CDR3 reads CASSLSRENAGELFF. DNA of the CDR3: TGTGCCAGCAGCTTAAGTAGGGAGAATGCCGGGGAGCTGTTTTTT.

V is TRBV7-8 and J is TRBJ1-1; unclear D gene. Trimming took off 3 bases at V and 0 bases at J, with 5 bases between the two ends. Per the germline V gene, CDR1 is SGHVS and CDR2 is FQNEAQ. This CDR3 is built from 13 residues. The CDR3 DNA is TGTGCCAGCAGCTTCGGGATGAACACTGAAGCTTTCTTT. This codes for CASSFGMNTEAFF.

This chain joins TRBV6-6 and TRBJ1-2, with 7 bases identical to TRBD1. The CDR3 totals 14 residues. Unmatched junction bases numbered 6, after V lost 0 bases and J lost 8 bases. The germline CDR1 and CDR2 sequences are MNHNY and SVGAGI (reference sequence). CDR3 nucleotide sequence: TGTGCCAGCAGTTACTCTCCCCAGGGGGACGGCTACACCTTC. Translated, it gives CASSYSPQGDGYTF.

The rearrangement uses TRBV11-2 and TRBJ1-3, with a possible D match to TRBD1 (6 bases). CDR3 length equals 17 residues. The V end lost 2 bases, the J end lost 0 bases, and 14 bases lay between the germline ends. Germline CDR1 and CDR2: SGHAT and FQNNGV. CDR3 region: CASSLTDSLLSGNTIYF. The DNA of the CDR3 is TGTGCCAGCAGCTTAACGGACAGCCTTCTCTCTGGAAACACCATATATTTT.

The chain links TRBV30 to TRBJ2-1, with 7 positions matching TRBD1. Germline V lookup: CDR1 GTSNPN, CDR2 SVGIG (reference sequence). This CDR3 spans 15 amino acids. V gave up 2 bases and J gave up 4 bases; unmatched junction bases: 8. The DNA for the CDR3 is TGTGCCTGGAGTTATACAGGGGAAAGGTACAATGAGCAGTTCTTC. Its protein product is CAWSYTGERYNEQFF.

A remark on this clone: In the same sample, other DNA sequences code for this CDR3. The chain carries TRBV5-1 and TRBJ1-1; maybe TRBD1 (6 bases). In germline, CDR1 is SGHRS, CDR2 YFSETQ. V gave up 0 bases and J gave up 2 bases, with 8 bases separating them. The CDR3 is 14 residues long. CDR3 nucleotide sequence: TGCGCCAGCAGCTTGGGGACAGCAAACACTGAAGCTTTCTTT. Encoded protein: CASSLGTANTEAFF. Full variable domain (remainder filled in from reference TRBV5-1 and TRBJ1-1): KAGVTQTPRYLIKTRGQQVTLSCSPISGHRSVSWYQQTPGQGLQFLFEYFSETQRNKGNFPGRFSGRQFSNSRSEMNVSTLELGDSALYLCASSLGTANTEAFFGQGTRLTVV.

This clone was counted a single time. J is TRBJ2-3 and V is TRBV5-1, with D unclear. This CDR3 spans 15 amino acids. The V and J ends lost 0 bases and 0 bases respectively, with 8 bases between them. Germline-derived CDR1 and CDR2 are SGHRS and YFSETQ. CDR3 sequence reads: CASSLDGSSTDTQYF. In DNA form, the CDR3 reads TGCGCCAGCAGCTTGGACGGTTCTAGCACAGATACGCAGTATTTT.

The gene calls are TRBV29-1 and TRBJ2-7, with D possibly being TRBD2 (6 bases). Germline V gene data show CDR1 as SQVTM and CDR2 as ANQGSEA. CDR3 size: 16 residues. Trimming cost V 1 base and J 3 bases, with 19 bases left between them. The CDR3 reads CSVEGTVKEGGYEQYF. The CDR3 nucleotides read TGCAGCGTTGAAGGGACCGTTAAGGAGGGCGGCTACGAGCAGTACTTC.

This chain connects TRBV10-2 to TRBJ1-3, with D uncertain. The CDR3 is 15 residues long. The germline V and J ends were trimmed by 6 bases and 1 base, with 13 bases remaining between them. Per germline, CDR1 WSHSY and CDR2 SAAADI. The CDR3 region is CASSPVPASGNTIYF. CDR3 sequence (DNA): TGCGCCAGCAGCCCGGTGCCCGCGTCTGGAAACACCATATATTTT.

The CDR3 region is CASSVAGIRSATKQYF. The CDR3 DNA is TGTGCCAGCAGCGTAGCGGGTATCCGGAGTGCTACGAAGCAGTATTTT. The J gene is TRBJ2-3, the V gene TRBV9; D is ambiguous. Per the germline V gene, CDR1 is SGDLS and CDR2 is YYNGEE. The V gene lost 0 bases and the J gene lost 11 bases, with 22 bases spanning the gap. The CDR3 is 16 residues long.

This clone was picked up one time. V and J are TRBV9 and TRBJ1-1; 8 bases agree with TRBD1. The V gene's germline CDR1 is SGDLS and CDR2 YYNGEE. V shed 4 bases and J 1 base; nucleotides not matched to a gene: 3. This CDR3 is 14 amino acids long. CDR3 coding DNA: TGTGCCAGCAGCCCGGACAGGGCGAACACTGAAGCTTTCTTT. Its protein is CASSPDRANTEAFF. Full variable domain (missing parts from reference TRBV9 and TRBJ1-1): DSGVTQTPKHLITATGQRVTLRCSPRSGDLSVYWYQQSLDQGLQFLIQYYNGEERAKGNILERFSAQQFPDLHSELNLSSLELGDSALYFCASSPDRANTEAFFGQGTRLTVV.

The chain has TRBV7-9 and TRBJ2-5, with 10 bases aligning to TRBD2. The closer fit of TRBJ2-7 to the DNA end suggests the J call may be wrong. Germline V gene sequence: CDR1 SEHNR, CDR2 FQNEAQ (reference sequence). The CDR3 length is 15 residues. CDR3 region: CASSYTSGNPYEQYF. The CDR3 coding sequence is TGTGCCAGCAGCTACACTAGCGGGAACCCCTACGAGCAGTACTTC.

This clone was recorded only once. The chain carries TRBV5-1 and TRBJ1-2; D remains unclear. V dropped 4 bases and J dropped 8 bases, with 24 bases sitting between them. The CDR3 has 16 amino acids. Per germline, CDR1 SGHRS and CDR2 YFSETQ. The CDR3 nucleotides are TGCGCCAGCAGCCCCTCATCTTTATCGCGGAGTCAAGGCTACACCTTC. Residues: CASSPSSLSRSQGYTF.

The chain joins TRBV7-9 to TRBJ1-5; D might be TRBD1 (5 bases). Trimming took 5 bases from V and 6 from J, leaving 14 bases between them. This CDR3 contains 14 residues. Germline V lookup: CDR1 SEHNR, CDR2 FQNEAQ (reference sequence). The CDR3 reads CASSQAGGGQPQHF. For the CDR3, the DNA is TGTGCCAGCAGCCAGGCCGGGGGGGGTCAGCCCCAGCATTTT.

This chain uses TRBV25-1 with TRBJ2-7, with 12 nucleotides matching TRBD1. This CDR3 is built from 15 residues. Germline loops: CDR1 MGHDK, CDR2 SYGVNS. The V segment lost 2 bases and the J segment 7 bases; nucleotides outside the gene matches: 6. The CDR3 here is CASSERDRGRREQYF. The CDR3 coding sequence is TGTGCCAGCAGTGAACGGGACAGGGGGCGAAGGGAGCAGTACTTC.

The J gene is TRBJ1-5, the V gene TRBV19, with a weak D call TRBD1 (5 bases). The CDR3 is 15 amino acids. The V gene's germline CDR1 is LNHDA and CDR2 SQIVND (reference sequence). The V gene lost 5 bases and the J gene lost 3 bases, with 14 bases spanning the gap. The CDR3 DNA is TGTGCCAGTAGTTTTCGGCGGGACGACAATCAGCCCCAGCATTTT. As protein: CASSFRRDDNQPQHF.

This chain connects TRBV19 to TRBJ1-6; no clear D gene. This CDR3 has 15 amino acids. The V and J ends lost 5 bases and 5 bases respectively, with 13 bases between them. Germline V gives CDR1 LNHDA, CDR2 SQIVND (reference sequence). CDR3 region: CASSPLTGHNSPLHF. The CDR3 region has the DNA TGTGCCAGTAGTCCCCTGACTGGTCATAATTCACCCCTCCACTTT.

This clone was counted a single time. This sequence joins TRBV9 and TRBJ2-5; possible D gene TRBD1, 5 bases. V was shortened by 0 bases and J by 2 bases, with 8 bases between the two germline ends. This CDR3 comprises 14 residues. The germline V gene has CDR1 SGDLS and CDR2 YYNGEE. As DNA, the CDR3 is TGTGCCAGCAGCGTAGAACAGGAACAAGAGACCCAGTACTTC. Residues: CASSVEQEQETQYF.

This clone has only one observation. The chain employs TRBV4-1 and TRBJ2-7, with TRBD1 matching 8 bases. Trimming removed 2 bases from V and 4 bases from J; junction bases left unmatched: 10. Germline V gene lookup returns CDR1 MGHRA and CDR2 YSYEKL. The CDR3 extends over 16 amino acids. CDR3 amino acids: CASSQMSAGGAYEQYF. CDR3 coding DNA: TGCGCCAGCAGCCAAATGTCGGCAGGGGGCGCGTACGAGCAGTACTTC.

This chain links TRBV28 with TRBJ1-1; 8 nucleotides agree with TRBD1. This CDR3 comprises 18 residues. CDR1 and CDR2 (germline): MDHEN, SYDVKM. Trimming cost V 2 bases and J 6 bases; bases outside gene matches: 17. DNA of the CDR3: TGTGCCAGCAGTTTAAGGGGGGGGGCAGGGGGCGGTTGGGCTGAAGCTTTCTTT. This encodes CASSLRGGAGGGWAEAFF. The full variable domain, its missing parts supplied by reference TRBV28 and TRBJ1-1, is DVKVTQSSRYLVKRTGEKVFLECVQDMDHENMFWYRQDPGLGLRLIYFSYDVKMKEKGDIPEGYSVSREKKERFSLILESASTNQTSMYLCASSLRGGAGGGWAEAFFGQGTRLTVV.

This clone was observed a few times. DNA for the CDR3: TGTGCCAGCAGCTTAGAGGGTGGAGGCTCCTACGAGCAGTACTTC. This translates into CASSLEGGGSYEQYF. This chain connects TRBV11-2 to TRBJ2-7; maybe TRBD2 (5 bases). The germline CDR1 and CDR2 sequences are SGHAT and FQNNGV. The CDR3 contains 15 residues. Trimming left V 0 bases short and J 0 bases short, with 9 bases between.

J is TRBJ1-2 and V is TRBV6-4, with TRBD1 identical over 7 bases. V was clipped by 5 bases and J by 2 bases; unmatched bases: 17. Germline V CDR1 and CDR2: MRHNA, SNTAGT. This CDR3 contains 18 residues. This CDR3 is CASSNAETGKSVNYGYTF. Written as DNA, the CDR3 is TGTGCCAGCAGTAACGCCGAGACAGGGAAGTCGGTGAACTATGGCTACACCTTC.

The rearrangement links TRBV19 to TRBJ2-6; TRBD1 agrees at 7 bases. Germline loops: CDR1 LNHDA, CDR2 SQIVND (reference sequence). The CDR3 runs 14 residues. V shed 7 bases and J 2 bases; nucleotides not matched to a gene: 2. CDR3 amino acids: CASKTGAGANVLTF. The CDR3 DNA reads TGTGCCAGTAAAACAGGGGCTGGGGCCAACGTCCTGACTTTC.